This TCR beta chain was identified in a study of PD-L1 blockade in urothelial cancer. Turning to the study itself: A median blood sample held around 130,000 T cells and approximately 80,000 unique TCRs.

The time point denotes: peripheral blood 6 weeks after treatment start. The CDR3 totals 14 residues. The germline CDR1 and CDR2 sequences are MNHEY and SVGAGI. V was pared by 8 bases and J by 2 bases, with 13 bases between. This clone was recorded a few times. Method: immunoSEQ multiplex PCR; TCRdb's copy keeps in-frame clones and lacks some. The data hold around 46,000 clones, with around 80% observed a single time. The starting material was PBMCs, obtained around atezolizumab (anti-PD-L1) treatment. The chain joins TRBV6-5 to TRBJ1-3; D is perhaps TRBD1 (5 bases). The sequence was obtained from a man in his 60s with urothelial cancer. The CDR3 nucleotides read TGTGCCAGCCATGAAGGGGTTACTGGAAACACCATATATTTT. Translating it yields CASHEGVTGNTIYF.